The sample holds a few counts of the clone carrying this T cell receptor beta chain. Its matching antigen is unknown. This entry comes from a study of yellow fever vaccine responses in identical twins. Study-wide results and limits: After vaccination, twins' T cell response reportedly seemed partly convergent, partly personalized.

Trimming removed 7 bases at V and 4 bases at J, with 17 bases between. The length of the CDR3 is 13 residues. Germline CDR1 is SQVTM and CDR2 is ANQGSEA. TCRdb reprocessed the RT-PCR reads with MiXCR, giving one entry per CDR3 protein. The sample has 6,000 to 8,500 distinct CDR3 sequences; about 86% are singletons. The sequencing used T cells from blood (PBMCs), unsorted or a sorted subset (not recorded which), collected before or after yellow fever vaccination (not recorded which). The source is a woman between 18 and 30 years old who received the yellow fever vaccine. V usage is TRBV29-1 and J usage is TRBJ2-7; perhaps D is TRBD1 or TRBD2 (5 bases each). CDR3: CSAGAGTVYEQYF. Written as DNA, the CDR3 is TGCAGCGCTGGAGCCGGGACCGTTTACGAGCAGTACTTC.